This passage covers 11 T cell receptor beta chains from one sample sequenced in a study of response to subunit inactivated influenza vaccine. MiXCR, run by TCRdb on the RT-PCR reads, gives a single entry per CDR3 protein. This table holds 200,000 to 250,000 distinct CDR3 sequences, 10% to 15% found once. Sequenced material: non-naive T cells sorted from PBMCs, taken 14 days before vaccination. The receptors come from a man in his fifties who received an inactivated influenza vaccine.

This chain links TRBV5-1 with TRBJ2-7; 7 bases agree with TRBD1. The germline V gene encodes CDR1 SGHRS and CDR2 YFSETQ. Trimming at V came to 6 bases and at J to 6 bases, leaving 9 bases not matched to a gene. This CDR3 contains 13 residues. The CDR3 is CASTRDRVGEQYF. The CDR3 DNA is TGCGCCAGCACCCGAGACAGGGTCGGCGAGCAGTACTTC.

The chain couples TRBV5-1 to TRBJ2-7, with D tentatively TRBD1 (5 bases). The CDR3 sequence is 16 residues long. Germline V gives CDR1 SGHRS, CDR2 YFSETQ. V lost 3 bases to trimming and J lost 0 bases, with 16 bases between them. The CDR3 reads CASSSPRGMSSYEQYF. The DNA of the CDR3 is TGCGCCAGCAGCTCCCCAAGGGGAATGAGCTCCTACGAGCAGTACTTC.

This clonotype was seen a handful of times. The chain links TRBV20-1 to TRBJ2-2, with D possibly matching TRBD1 (6 bases). V was cut by 1 base and J by 3 bases, with 12 bases left in between. CDR3 length: 15 amino acids. Germline-derived CDR1 and CDR2 are DFQATT and SNEGSKA (reference sequence). For the CDR3, the DNA is TGCAGTGCTAGAGGCACGGACAGAGACACCGGGGAGCTGTTTTTT. Its translation is CSARGTDRDTGELFF.

This clonotype was counted many times. The chain links TRBV12-3 or TRBV12-4 to TRBJ2-2, with D tentatively TRBD1 (5 bases). V gave up 5 bases and J gave up 4 bases, with 17 bases separating them. The CDR3 extends over 16 amino acids. CDR3 protein: CASSTQSRAGTGELFF. CDR3 coding DNA: TGTGCCAGCAGTACACAATCCAGGGCAGGCACCGGGGAGCTGTTTTTT.

The V call is TRBV3-1, the J call TRBJ2-2, with unresolved D. The germline gives CDR1 LGHDT, CDR2 YNNKEL (reference sequence). The V end was cut by 0 bases, the J end by 5 bases, with 10 bases between. The CDR3 contains 15 residues. The CDR3: CASSQEWPSTGELFF. The CDR3 region has the DNA TGTGCCAGCAGCCAAGAGTGGCCGAGTACCGGGGAGCTGTTTTTT.

This clonotype was found once. The chain employs TRBV7-2 and TRBJ2-5; no definite D call. Germline loops: CDR1 SGHTA, CDR2 FQGNSA. The CDR3 consists of 14 residues. The V gene lost 2 bases and the J gene lost 2 bases, with 9 bases spanning the gap. CDR3 amino acids: CASSLSTLQETQYF. The CDR3 coding sequence is TGTGCCAGCAGCTTATCTACGTTGCAAGAGACCCAGTACTTC. The full variable domain, rest sourced from reference TRBV7-2 and TRBJ2-5, is GAGVSQSPSNKVTEKGKDVELRCDPISGHTALYWYRQSLGQGLEFLIYFQGNSAPDKSGLPSDRFSAERTGGSVSTLTIQRTQQEDSAVYLCASSLSTLQETQYFGPGTRLLVL.

There are a few counts of this clonotype. V and J are TRBV30 and TRBJ2-7, with D possibly being TRBD1 (5 bases). The CDR3 sequence is 14 residues long. CDR1 is GTSNPN and CDR2 is SVGIG in the germline V gene (reference sequence). Trimming removed 3 bases at V and 4 bases at J, with 16 bases between. The CDR3: CAWRVQGKSYEQYF. The CDR3, as DNA: TGTGCCTGGAGAGTGCAGGGTAAATCGTACGAGCAGTACTTC.

The rearrangement links TRBV5-1 to TRBJ1-6; the D gene is possibly TRBD1 (5 bases). The length of the CDR3 is 16 residues. Germline V lookup: CDR1 SGHRS, CDR2 YFSETQ. The V and J ends lost 0 bases and 1 base respectively, with 8 bases between them. The CDR3: CASSLGDVSYNSPLHF. Here the CDR3 DNA reads TGCGCCAGCAGCTTGGGGGACGTTTCCTATAATTCACCCCTCCACTTT. The entire variable domain, with the rest obtained from reference TRBV5-1 and TRBJ1-6, is as follows: KAGVTQTPRYLIKTRGQQVTLSCSPISGHRSVSWYQQTPGQGLQFLFEYFSETQRNKGNFPGRFSGRQFSNSRSEMNVSTLELGDSALYLCASSLGDVSYNSPLHFGNGTRLTVT.

The chain couples TRBV15 to TRBJ2-7, with D uncertain. CDR3 length equals 13 residues. V was shortened by 0 bases and J by 3 bases, with 6 bases between the two germline ends. Looked up from germline, CDR1 is LNHNV and CDR2 is YYDKDF (reference sequence). The CDR3 bases are TGTGCCACCAGCAGAGACACTAACTACGAGCAGTACTTC. Its translation is CATSRDTNYEQYF.

The V call is TRBV20-1, the J call TRBJ2-1; 12 nucleotides align to TRBD2. This CDR3 is built from 13 residues. Germline values: CDR1 DFQATT, CDR2 SNEGSKA (reference sequence). Unmatched junction bases numbered 3, after V lost 6 bases and J lost 6 bases. The CDR3 region is CSARLAGVNEQFF. CDR3 bases: TGCAGTGCCAGACTAGCGGGAGTCAATGAGCAGTTCTTC.

This clonotype was found a few times. The V and J genes are TRBV6-6 and TRBJ2-2; D unclear. The V gene's germline CDR1 is MNHNY and CDR2 SVGAGI (reference sequence). V lost 7 bases and J 1 base, leaving 7 bases between the germline ends. The CDR3 has 13 residues. This chain's CDR3 is CASKVGNTGELFF. The CDR3 coding sequence is TGTGCCAGCAAGGTGGGGAACACCGGGGAGCTGTTTTTT.